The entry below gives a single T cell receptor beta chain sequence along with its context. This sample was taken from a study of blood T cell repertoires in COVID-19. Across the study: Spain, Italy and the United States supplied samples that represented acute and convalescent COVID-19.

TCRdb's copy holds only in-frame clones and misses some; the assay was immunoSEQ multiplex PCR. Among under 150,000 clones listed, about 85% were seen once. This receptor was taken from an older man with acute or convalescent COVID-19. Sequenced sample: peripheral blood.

CDR3 loop: CASRRQNQPQHF. DNA of the CDR3: TGTGCCAGCAGACGACAGAATCAGCCCCAGCATTTT. The chain has TRBV12-3 or TRBV12-4 and TRBJ1-5; TRBD1 is a possible D gene (5 bases). This CDR3 has 12 amino acids. The V and J ends lost 6 bases and 4 bases respectively, with 7 bases between them.